The 27 T cell receptor beta chains in this list originate from one sample, sequenced in a study of molecular identifiers for immune sequencing clone quantification. TCRdb re-called the PCR reads with MiXCR, one entry per CDR3 protein. The sample has tens of thousands of distinct CDR3 sequences, around 17% seen once. Sequenced material: naive CD8+ T cells from blood, with Jurkat cell RNA spiked in. As to subset: FACS-sorted CD8+CD4-CCR7+CD45RA+ naive T cells. Every receptor here comes from a human donor in good health. Some libraries in this study had Jurkat cell RNA spiked in.

This clonotype was detected ten times or more. The chain carries TRBV4-3 and TRBJ1-3; a possible D gene is TRBD1 (5 bases). Germline loops: CDR1 LGHNA, CDR2 YSLEER. CDR3 length: 20 residues. V lost 0 bases and J lost 0, with 21 bases in between. CDR3 nucleotides: TGCGCCAGCAGCCAAGATCGGTTTTGGGGGGGTGGGAGCTCTGGAAACACCATATATTTT. The encoded protein is CASSQDRFWGGGSSGNTIYF.

The V call is TRBV11-2, the J call TRBJ2-1; 9 nucleotides match TRBD2. There are 15 residues in the CDR3. The V and J ends lost 5 bases and 9 bases, in that order; junction bases with no gene match: 11. Germline V gene data show CDR1 as SGHAT and CDR2 as FQNNGV. CDR3 residues: CASSPLAGPSIEQFF. CDR3 DNA: TGTGCCAGCAGCCCTCTAGCGGGACCGTCCATTGAGCAGTTCTTC.

Many counts were recorded for this clonotype. The rearrangement uses TRBV11-2 and TRBJ1-2; D is ambiguous. This CDR3 has 17 amino acids. V lost 1 base and J 0 bases, leaving 15 bases between the germline ends. Germline CDR1 and CDR2: SGHAT and FQNNGV. The CDR3 sequence is CASSLAPPGNTNYGYTF. Written as DNA, the CDR3 is TGTGCCAGCAGCTTAGCTCCCCCGGGCAATACTAACTATGGCTACACCTTC.

Comments on this clonotype: This may stem from a read error, because a much larger clone lies one nucleotide away. The chain combines TRBV27 with TRBJ2-1; the D gene is possibly TRBD2 (5 bases). V was clipped by 6 bases and J by 12 bases, with 15 bases between them. The length of the CDR3 is 12 residues. CDR1 and CDR2 from the germline V gene are MNHEY and SMNVEV (reference sequence). CDR3: CASRGLRAGQFF. In DNA, the CDR3 is TGTGCCAGCAGAGGACTGCGCGCTGGGCAGTTCTTC.

Remarks on this clonotype: A read error is possible here, since a much larger clone lies one base away. This chain connects TRBV7-9 to TRBJ2-7; tentatively, D is TRBD2 (6 bases). The CDR3 runs 12 residues. Per the germline V gene, CDR1 is SEHNR and CDR2 is FQNEAQ (reference sequence). The CDR3 spells CASSRGSYERYF. The CDR3 DNA is TGTGCCAGCAGTCGGGGGTCCTACGAGCGGTACTTC.

Comments on this clonotype: Being one base from a much bigger clone, this may be a read error. Written as DNA, the CDR3 is TGTGCCAGCAGTTACTCGGGGGAAAGACTGTTTTTT. It encodes CASSYSGERLFF. The chain has TRBV6-5 and TRBJ1-4; maybe TRBD1 (5 bases). CDR3 length equals 12 residues. Germline CDR1 and CDR2: MNHEY and SVGAGI.

About this clonotype itself: Possible read error: a much larger clone is one base away. This chain joins TRBV2 and TRBJ2-2; D not resolved. CDR1 and CDR2 from the germline V gene are SNHLY and FYNNEI. V was pared by 10 bases and J by 2 bases, with 23 bases between. This CDR3 is 17 amino acids long. The chain's CDR3 is CAKSYPTTTSNTGELFF. The DNA of the CDR3 is TGTGCCAAATCCTATCCCACAACGACATCTAACACCGGGGAGCTGTTTTTT.

At least ten counts were recorded for this clonotype. The V gene is TRBV23-1, the J gene TRBJ1-1; no clear D gene. TRBV23-1 is an open reading frame whose function is uncertain. With 7 bases removed from V and 3 bases from J, the gap between germline ends came to 27 bases. The CDR3 runs 18 residues. This chain's CDR3 is CASNGSTKGTIFDTEAFF. The CDR3 DNA sequence: TGCGCCAGCAATGGGAGTACCAAAGGAACCATATTCGACACTGAAGCTTTCTTT.

This clonotype has more than one count but fewer than ten. The gene calls are TRBV3-1 and TRBJ2-3, with 7 bases that match TRBD2. V shed 3 bases and J 8 bases; nucleotides not matched to a gene: 2. The V gene's germline CDR1 is LGHDT and CDR2 YNNKEL (reference sequence). CDR3 size: 12 residues. DNA for the CDR3: TGTGCCAGCAGCCACTGGGAGGGTACGCAGTATTTT. Its translation is CASSHWEGTQYF.

This clonotype was picked up many times. V and J are TRBV29-1 and TRBJ2-2; perhaps TRBD1 as D (6 bases). CDR3 length: 15 amino acids. Per germline, CDR1 SQVTM and CDR2 ANQGSEA. The V gene lost 3 bases and the J gene lost 0 bases, with 11 bases spanning the gap. CDR3 bases: TGCAGCGTTGAGTCAGGACAGACGAACACCGGGGAGCTGTTTTTT. It codes for CSVESGQTNTGELFF.

This clonotype was found many times. This chain connects TRBV14 to TRBJ1-6; 9 bases agree with TRBD1. CDR3 length equals 15 residues. With 2 bases clipped from V and 7 bases from J, the junction kept 3 bases outside the gene matches. CDR1 is SGHDN, CDR2 FVKESK, per germline. This CDR3 reads CASSQTGGRNSPLHF. CDR3 bases: TGTGCCAGCAGCCAAACAGGGGGCCGGAATTCACCCCTCCACTTT.

Remarks on this clonotype: This may be a read error: a much more frequent sequence differs by one nucleotide. The chain is built from TRBV27 and TRBJ2-7; no reliable D call. V gave up 4 bases and J gave up 1 base, with 14 bases separating them. The V gene's germline CDR1 is MNHEY and CDR2 SMNVEV (reference sequence). The CDR3 sequence is 15 residues long. The DNA for the CDR3 is TGTGCCAGCAGTTACCTCCGAGGAAGTTCCTACGAGCAGTACTTC. Its protein is CASSYLRGSSYEQYF.

This clonotype has only one observation. The J gene is TRBJ2-1, the V gene TRBV7-9; 9 positions match TRBD2. The CDR3 totals 20 residues. J lost 0 bases, V lost 5 bases, and 17 bases had no gene match. Germline loops: CDR1 SEHNR, CDR2 FQNEAQ (reference sequence). The CDR3 protein is CASSTADGTSSFSSYNEQFF. For the CDR3, the DNA is TGTGCCAGCAGCACCGCGGATGGGACTAGCTCTTTCAGCTCCTACAATGAGCAGTTCTTC. Variable domain in full (rest from reference TRBV7-9 and TRBJ2-1): DTGVSQNPRHKITKRGQNVTFRCDPISEHNRLYWYRQTLGQGPEFLTYFQNEAQLEKSRLLSDRFSAERPKGSFSTLEIQRTEQGDSAMYLCASSTADGTSSFSSYNEQFFGPGTRLTVL.

In the case of this clonotype: Likely a read error: the CDR3 ends without its conserved phenylalanine or tryptophan. The chain combines TRBV25-1 with TRBJ1-1, with D hard to call. The CDR3 length is 14 residues. V shed 2 bases and J shed 2 bases, with 9 bases lying between them. Germline CDR1 is MGHDK and CDR2 is SYGVNS. CDR3 region: CASSEGTINTEAFC. The CDR3 nucleotides are TGTGCCAGCAGTGAAGGAACCATAAACACTGAAGCTTTCTGT.

Ten or more counts support this clonotype. V and J are TRBV19 and TRBJ2-7; TRBD2 might be the D (5 bases). Trimming stripped 4 bases from V and 3 bases from J, with 13 bases between. Germline V gene lookup returns CDR1 LNHDA and CDR2 SQIVND (reference sequence). This CDR3 contains 14 residues. The CDR3 DNA reads as TGTGCCAGTAGTACCTATGGACTGAACTACGAGCAGTACTTC. Amino acid sequence: CASSTYGLNYEQYF.

This clonotype occurred once. One base away lies a much larger clone, so this may be a sequencing read error. As DNA, the CDR3 is TGTGCCAGCAGCTTTACTGGGCAGGAGACCCACGAGCAGTACTTC. Its translation: CASSFTGQETHEQYF. The chain couples TRBV7-9 to TRBJ2-7; D unresolved. CDR1 and CDR2 (germline): SEHNR, FQNEAQ (reference sequence). Trimming shortened V by 3 bases and J by 5 bases, and 17 bases separated the two germline ends. CDR3 length equals 15 residues.

At least ten counts were recorded for this clonotype. The chain recombines TRBV7-9 with TRBJ2-3; maybe TRBD1 (5 bases). The CDR3 covers 13 residues. V lost 8 bases to trimming and J lost 2 bases, with 11 bases between them. Germline lookup yields CDR1 SEHNR and CDR2 FQNEAQ (reference sequence). CDR3 loop: CASGDSYTDTQYF. DNA for the CDR3: TGTGCCAGCGGTGACAGCTACACAGATACGCAGTATTTT.

This clonotype was seen at least ten times. This chain uses TRBV6-5 with TRBJ2-7; 11 positions agree with TRBD2. With 0 bases clipped from V and 7 bases from J, the junction kept 5 bases outside the gene matches. Germline loops: CDR1 MNHEY, CDR2 SVGAGI. The CDR3 loop spans 15 amino acids. CDR3 sequence reads: CASSYSTSGIGEQYF. CDR3 bases: TGTGCCAGCAGTTACTCGACTAGCGGGATCGGTGAGCAGTACTTC.

This clonotype was found once. CDR3 amino acids: CASASGLDMEQYF. CDR3 bases: TGTGCCAGCGCCTCGGGGTTAGATATGGAGCAGTACTTC. The chain has TRBV7-9 and TRBJ2-7, with D possibly matching TRBD2 (5 bases). V was cut by 8 bases and J by 7 bases, with 18 bases left in between. The CDR3 consists of 13 residues. Per germline, CDR1 SEHNR and CDR2 FQNEAQ (reference sequence).

The chain uses TRBV9 and TRBJ2-5; 7 bases align to TRBD2. The junction had 8 bases not matched to a gene; V was cut back by 0 bases and J by 3 bases. Germline-derived CDR1 and CDR2 are SGDLS and YYNGEE. The CDR3 totals 16 residues. In nucleotides, the CDR3 is TGTGCCAGCAGCGTAGAGGGAGGGACTTTTAAAGAGACCCAGTACTTC. Residues: CASSVEGGTFKETQYF.

This clonotype was counted at least ten times. In DNA form, the CDR3 reads TGTGCCAGCAGCGTACAGCCCGATTACGAGCAGTACTTC. It codes for CASSVQPDYEQYF. The V call is TRBV9, the J call TRBJ2-7; D is ambiguous. The V end lost 1 base, the J end lost 4 bases, and 9 bases lay between the germline ends. This CDR3 is built from 13 residues. Per the germline V gene, CDR1 is SGDLS and CDR2 is YYNGEE.

This clonotype was observed at least ten times. This CDR3 reads CASRGNMNTEAFF. In DNA form, the CDR3 reads TGTGCCAGCAGAGGGAACATGAACACTGAAGCTTTCTTT. This chain uses TRBV12-3 or TRBV12-4 with TRBJ1-1; unclear D gene. This CDR3 comprises 13 residues. V was clipped by 6 bases and J by 0 bases, with 8 bases between them.

Many counts were recorded for this clonotype. This chain joins TRBV7-8 and TRBJ2-4; no definite D call. The CDR3 has 15 amino acids. Germline V gene data show CDR1 as SGHVS and CDR2 as FQNEAQ. Between the trimmed V and J ends, which lost 5 bases and 10 bases, there was a span of 21 bases. The CDR3 here is CASSPSGMSEAIQYF. The CDR3 coding sequence is TGTGCCAGCAGCCCTTCTGGCATGTCTGAGGCTATTCAGTACTTC. Variable domain in full (rest from reference TRBV7-8 and TRBJ2-4): GAGVSQSPRYKVAKRGQDVALRCDPISGHVSLFWYQQALGQGPEFLTYFQNEAQLDKSGLPSDRFFAERPEGSVSTLKIQRTQQEDSAVYLCASSPSGMSEAIQYFGAGTRLSVL.

This clonotype has just a few counts. J is TRBJ1-1 and V is TRBV19; D might be TRBD1 (5 bases). Germline CDR1 LNHDA, CDR2 SQIVND (reference sequence). This CDR3 is 13 amino acids long. Trimming shortened V by 5 bases and J by 1 base, and 8 bases separated the two germline ends. DNA of the CDR3: TGTGCCAGTAGTGGCGGGGCGAACACTGAAGCTTTCTTT. Amino acid sequence: CASSGGANTEAFF. The full variable domain, its missing parts supplied by reference TRBV19 and TRBJ1-1, is DGGITQSPKYLFRKEGQNVTLSCEQNLNHDAMYWYRQDPGQGLRLIYYSQIVNDFQKGDIAEGYSVSREKKESFPLTVTSAQKNPTAFYLCASSGGANTEAFFGQGTRLTVV.

The CDR3 reads CASSLLDAGGSTDTQYF. In DNA form, the CDR3 reads TGTGCCAGCAGTTTACTAGACGCCGGCGGCTCCACAGATACGCAGTATTTT. The rearrangement links TRBV27 to TRBJ2-3; D is ambiguous. Germline V gene data show CDR1 as MNHEY and CDR2 as SMNVEV (reference sequence). Trimming took 2 bases from V and 2 from J, leaving 17 bases between them. The CDR3 spans 17 residues.

This clonotype appeared many times. The chain recombines TRBV5-1 with TRBJ2-7, with D unresolved. Trimming pared 2 bases from V and 4 bases from J, leaving 7 bases between. Per the germline V gene, CDR1 is SGHRS and CDR2 is YFSETQ. The CDR3 length is 12 residues. The CDR3 nucleotides read TGCGCCAGCAGCTTTCCGAAGTACGAGCAGTACTTC. Its protein product is CASSFPKYEQYF.

The chain links TRBV6-2 or TRBV6-3 to TRBJ2-7; D is tentatively TRBD1 or TRBD2 (5 bases each). V lost 11 bases and J 1 base, leaving 15 bases between the germline ends. Germline assignment: CDR1 MNHEY and CDR2 SVGEGT. The CDR3 consists of 13 residues. The CDR3 DNA reads TGTGCCGCCGGGACGGCGAATTCCTACGAGCAGTACTTC. Translation: CAAGTANSYEQYF.